This entry is about one T cell receptor (beta chain). Antigen unknown. The data were taken from a study of T-cell reconstitution after alpha-beta-depleted transplantation in children. Study results and caveats: When one year had passed after transplant, most T-cell counts and diversity came from newly produced T cells. At day 60, the high TCRbeta diversity found in some patients originated from recipient T cells and thymic progenitors that had survived.

Unique molecular identifiers were incorporated when the TCRbeta library was constructed. TCRdb fed the PCR reads into MiXCR, producing one record per CDR3 protein. The top ten clones hold around 30% of a sample with around 960,000 distinct CDR3 sequences, roughly 31% of them seen once. The CDR3 consists of 13 residues. Germline CDR1 SGDLS, CDR2 YYNGEE. V lost 0 bases and J 4 bases, leaving 7 bases between the germline ends. This chain joins TRBV9 and TRBJ1-1; D ambiguous. The sample was PBMCs, mostly from graft donor cells, taken 360 days after TCRalphabeta/CD19-depleted stem cell transplant. The TCR comes from a boy younger than two who had a stem cell transplant for SCID, so the T cells may come from the graft donor. The CDR3 DNA follows: TGTGCCAGCAGCGTAGGATACGGCACTGAAGCTTTCTTT. Translating gives CASSVGYGTEAFF.